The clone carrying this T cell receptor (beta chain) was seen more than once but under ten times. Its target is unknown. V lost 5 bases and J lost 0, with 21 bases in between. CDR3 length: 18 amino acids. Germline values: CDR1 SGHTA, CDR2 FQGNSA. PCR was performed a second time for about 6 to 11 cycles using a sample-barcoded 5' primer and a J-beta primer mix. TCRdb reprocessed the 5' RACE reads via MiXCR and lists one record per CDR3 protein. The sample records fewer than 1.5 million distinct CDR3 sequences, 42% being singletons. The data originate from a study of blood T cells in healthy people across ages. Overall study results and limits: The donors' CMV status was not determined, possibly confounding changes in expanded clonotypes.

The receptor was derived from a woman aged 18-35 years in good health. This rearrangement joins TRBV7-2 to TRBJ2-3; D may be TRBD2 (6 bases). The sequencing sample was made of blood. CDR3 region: CASSPHRRGATSTDTQYF. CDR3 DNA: TGTGCCAGCAGCCCCCACAGGAGGGGAGCCACTAGCACAGATACGCAGTATTTT.